The clone carrying this T cell receptor beta chain was seen a handful of times. This sample is part of a study of early T cells in non-severe SARS-CoV-2 infection. The CDR3 runs 18 residues. With 5 bases clipped from V and 0 bases from J, the junction kept 8 bases outside the gene matches. Per the germline V gene, CDR1 is SEHNR and CDR2 is FQNEAQ (reference sequence). Each CDR3 protein is one row after TCRdb ran MiXCR on the 5' RACE reads. The data hold about 83,000 distinct CDR3 sequences, with roughly 15% observed a single time. The source is an adult who was a healthcare worker with PCR-confirmed SARS-CoV-2 infection or an uninfected control (not recorded which). V usage is TRBV7-9 and J usage is TRBJ2-1, with 12 bases matching TRBD1. Sequencing was carried out using whole blood. The CDR3 bases are TGTGCCAGCAGCCGGGGACAGGGGGCCCGGAGCTCCTACAATGAGCAGTTCTTC. This codes for CASSRGQGARSSYNEQFF.